This T cell receptor (beta chain) comes out of a study of shared clonotypes between healthy human individuals. At a deep level, the assay was run. Libraries were prepared by immunoSEQ multiplex PCR; TCRdb keeps only in-frame clonotypes and omits some of them. The profile shows a few hundred thousand clones, more than 95% of them singletons. This clonotype originated in a woman in her thirties in good health. The sample taken for sequencing was naive CD4+ T cells sorted from blood. This sample's subset: CD45RA+ positively selected.

CDR3 residues: CASSQEGDYNSPLHF. The DNA for the CDR3 is TGCGCCAGCAGCCAGGAGGGGGACTATAATTCACCCCTCCACTTT. The J gene is TRBJ1-6, the V gene TRBV5-1, with TRBD1 as a possible D gene (6 bases). The CDR3 spans 15 residues. Germline V gives CDR1 SGHRS, CDR2 YFSETQ. V was pared by 4 bases and J by 3 bases, with 11 bases between.